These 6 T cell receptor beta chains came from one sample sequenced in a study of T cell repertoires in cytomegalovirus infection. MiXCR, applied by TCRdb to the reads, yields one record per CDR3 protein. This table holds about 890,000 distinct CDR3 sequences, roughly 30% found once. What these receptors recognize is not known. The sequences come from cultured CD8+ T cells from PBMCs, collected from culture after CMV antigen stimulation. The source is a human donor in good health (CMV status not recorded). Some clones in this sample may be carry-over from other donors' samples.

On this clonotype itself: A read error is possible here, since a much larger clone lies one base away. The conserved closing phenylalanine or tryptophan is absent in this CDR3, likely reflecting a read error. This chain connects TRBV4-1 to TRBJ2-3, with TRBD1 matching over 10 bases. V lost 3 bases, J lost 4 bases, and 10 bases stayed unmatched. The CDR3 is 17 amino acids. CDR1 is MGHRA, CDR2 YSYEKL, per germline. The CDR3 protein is CASSHPKTGGDSDTQYS. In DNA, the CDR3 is TGCGCCAGCAGCCACCCTAAGACAGGGGGCGACTCAGATACGCAGTATTCT.

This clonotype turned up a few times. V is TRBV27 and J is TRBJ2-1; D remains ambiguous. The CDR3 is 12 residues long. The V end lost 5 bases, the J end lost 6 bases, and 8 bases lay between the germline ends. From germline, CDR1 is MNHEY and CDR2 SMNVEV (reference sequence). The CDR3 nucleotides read TGTGCCAGCAGTCCCCTGAGCAATGAGCAGTTCTTC. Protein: CASSPLSNEQFF.

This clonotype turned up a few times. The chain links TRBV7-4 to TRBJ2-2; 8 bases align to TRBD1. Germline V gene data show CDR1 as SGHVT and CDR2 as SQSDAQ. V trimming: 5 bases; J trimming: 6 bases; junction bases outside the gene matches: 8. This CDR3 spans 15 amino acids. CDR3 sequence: CASSTDRVGSGELFF. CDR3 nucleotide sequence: TGTGCCAGCAGCACGGACAGGGTAGGATCCGGGGAGCTGTTTTTT.

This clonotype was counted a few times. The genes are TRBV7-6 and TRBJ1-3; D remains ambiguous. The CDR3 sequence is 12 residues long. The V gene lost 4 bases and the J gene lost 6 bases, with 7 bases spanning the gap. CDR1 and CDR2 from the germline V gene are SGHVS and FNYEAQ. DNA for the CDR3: TGTGCCAGCAGCTCCGACAAAAACACCATATATTTT. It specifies CASSSDKNTIYF. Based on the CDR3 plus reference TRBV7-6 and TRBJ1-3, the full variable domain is GAGVSQSPRYKVTKRGQDVALRCDPISGHVSLYWYRQALGQGPEFLTYFNYEAQQDKSGLPNDRFSAERPEGSISTLTIQRTEQRDSAMYRCASSSDKNTIYFGEGSWLTVV.

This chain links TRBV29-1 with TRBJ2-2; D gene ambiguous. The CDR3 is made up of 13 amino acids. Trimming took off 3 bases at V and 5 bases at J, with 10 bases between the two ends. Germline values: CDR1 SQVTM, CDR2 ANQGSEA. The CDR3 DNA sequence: TGCAGCGTTGATGTAGGGTCGACCGGGGAGCTGTTTTTT. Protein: CSVDVGSTGELFF.

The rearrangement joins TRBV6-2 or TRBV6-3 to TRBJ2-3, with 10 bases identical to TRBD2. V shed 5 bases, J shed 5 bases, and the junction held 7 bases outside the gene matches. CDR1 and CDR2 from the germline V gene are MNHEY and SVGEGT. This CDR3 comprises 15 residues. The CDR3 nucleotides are TGTGCCAGCAGTATTAGCGGGGGGCCGGGAGATACGCAGTATTTT. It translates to CASSISGGPGDTQYF.